Listed below are T cell receptor beta chains from one sample, sequenced in a study of beta chain features in type 1 diabetes. The repertoire was sequenced with immunoSEQ multiplex PCR; TCRdb's copy has only in-frame clones and lacks some. The table has fewer than 65,000 clones, about 61% seen once. The sample comprised Tregs from blood. These receptor sequences come from a woman under 30 in good health. CDR3s include the opening cysteine and the closing phenylalanine or tryptophan. Each record gives: V gene, D gene, J gene, clone size, CDR3 DNA, CDR3 protein. D genes are given only for firm matches. Clone size is given for some rows only: seen once, a few or many times, or a class if the clone is expanded.

v_call: TRBV30; d_call: TRBD2; j_call: TRBJ2-3; clone_size: NA; cdr3_nt: TGTGCCTGGAGTTGGGGCGGGGGGGCTCTATACGTACCGCAGTATTTT; cdr3_aa: CAWSWGGGALYVPQYF
v_call: TRBV19; d_call: NA; j_call: TRBJ1-2; clone_size: NA; cdr3_nt: TGTGCCAGTAGTATGTCCCAGGGAACCTACTATGGCTACACCTTC; cdr3_aa: CASSMSQGTYYGYTF
v_call: TRBV6-1; d_call: NA; j_call: TRBJ2-2; clone_size: few; cdr3_nt: TGTGCCGGGAAGAGACAGGATCTGAACACCGGGGAGCTGTTTTTT; cdr3_aa: CAGKRQDLNTGELFF
v_call: TRBV7-9; d_call: TRBD2; j_call: TRBJ2-3; clone_size: once; cdr3_nt: TGTGCCAGCAGCAATAGCGGGAGGAAGGGGGATACGCAGTATTTT; cdr3_aa: CASSNSGRKGDTQYF
v_call: TRBV4-3; d_call: TRBD2; j_call: TRBJ2-1; clone_size: NA; cdr3_nt: TGCGCCAGCAGCCACCTGCCGGTAGCGGGGGCCTTCAATGAGCAGTTCTTC; cdr3_aa: CASSHLPVAGAFNEQFF
v_call: TRBV7-9; d_call: NA; j_call: TRBJ2-5; clone_size: few; cdr3_nt: TGTGCCAGCAGCCCGTTACCGCAGGGTGAAGAGACCCAGTACTTC; cdr3_aa: CASSPLPQGEETQYF
v_call: TRBV5-1; d_call: NA; j_call: TRBJ2-7; clone_size: NA; cdr3_nt: TGCGCCAGTCAGGGAACGGGCTACGAGCAGTACTTC; cdr3_aa: CASQGTGYEQYF
v_call: TRBV11-2; d_call: TRBD2; j_call: TRBJ2-3; clone_size: NA; cdr3_nt: TGTGCCAGCAGCTTACAACTAGCGGGGGTAGATACGCAGTATTTT; cdr3_aa: CASSLQLAGVDTQYF
v_call: TRBV6-6; d_call: NA; j_call: TRBJ2-7; clone_size: NA; cdr3_nt: TGTGCCAGCAGTTACGCTCGCGAGCCTCTCTCCTACGAGCAGTACTTC; cdr3_aa: CASSYAREPLSYEQYF
v_call: TRBV19; d_call: TRBD1; j_call: TRBJ2-7; clone_size: NA; cdr3_nt: TGTGCCAGTAGCGACGCACCCGGGACAGGGGGCTACGAGCAGTACTTC; cdr3_aa: CASSDAPGTGGYEQYF
v_call: TRBV7-9; d_call: TRBD1; j_call: TRBJ1-2; clone_size: NA; cdr3_nt: TGTGCCAGCAGCTTACCAGGGGGCAACTATGGCTACACCTTC; cdr3_aa: CASSLPGGNYGYTF
v_call: TRBV13; d_call: TRBD2; j_call: TRBJ2-2; clone_size: NA; cdr3_nt: TGTGCCAGCAGTTACGGACCGGGACTAGCGGGACTGAACACCGGGGAGCTGTTTTTT; cdr3_aa: CASSYGPGLAGLNTGELFF
v_call: TRBV6-5; d_call: TRBD2; j_call: TRBJ2-7; clone_size: NA; cdr3_nt: TGTGCCAGCAGTTCCCCCGGACTAGCCGAGTACGAGCAGTACTTC; cdr3_aa: CASSSPGLAEYEQYF
v_call: TRBV5-5; d_call: NA; j_call: TRBJ2-7; clone_size: few; cdr3_nt: TGTGCCAGCAGCTTGGGCAGGGACTACGAGCAGTACTTC; cdr3_aa: CASSLGRDYEQYF
v_call: TRBV5-1; d_call: TRBD1; j_call: TRBJ2-4; clone_size: NA; cdr3_nt: TGCGCCAGCAGCATCACAGGGGGCAGAAACATTCAGTACTTC; cdr3_aa: CASSITGGRNIQYF
v_call: TRBV5-1; d_call: NA; j_call: TRBJ1-1; clone_size: once; cdr3_nt: TGCGCCAGCAGCGGACAGTTTGGTGAAGCTTTCTTT; cdr3_aa: CASSGQFGEAFF
v_call: TRBV29-1; d_call: TRBD2; j_call: TRBJ2-3; clone_size: few; cdr3_nt: TGCAGCGTTGAATCCCGGACTAGCGGGACCACAGATACGCAGTATTTT; cdr3_aa: CSVESRTSGTTDTQYF
v_call: TRBV7-2; d_call: TRBD2; j_call: TRBJ2-7; clone_size: NA; cdr3_nt: TGTGCCAGCAGCTTATCGGGGACTAGCGACTACGAGCAGTACTTC; cdr3_aa: CASSLSGTSDYEQYF
v_call: TRBV5-4; d_call: TRBD2; j_call: TRBJ2-1; clone_size: once; cdr3_nt: TGTGCCAGCAGCTTGGAACTAGCGATCTACAATGAGCAGTTCTTC; cdr3_aa: CASSLELAIYNEQFF
v_call: TRBV4-3; d_call: NA; j_call: TRBJ2-3; clone_size: NA; cdr3_nt: TGCGCCAGCAGCCAAGATTTTTACGGGACTGAAACAGATACGCAGTATTTT; cdr3_aa: CASSQDFYGTETDTQYF
v_call: TRBV2; d_call: NA; j_call: TRBJ1-1; clone_size: NA; cdr3_nt: TGTGCCAGCAGTGACCCCAGGGAAGCTTTCTTT; cdr3_aa: CASSDPREAFF
v_call: TRBV30; d_call: NA; j_call: TRBJ1-4; clone_size: NA; cdr3_nt: TGTGCCGTAAAGAGGCAGGGAAATGAAAAACTGTTTTTT; cdr3_aa: CAVKRQGNEKLFF
v_call: TRBV5-6; d_call: TRBD2; j_call: TRBJ2-1; clone_size: NA; cdr3_nt: TGTGCCAGCAGCTTAAGCGGGGGGGCCTACAATGAGCAGTTCTTC; cdr3_aa: CASSLSGGAYNEQFF
v_call: TRBV2; d_call: NA; j_call: TRBJ2-1; clone_size: NA; cdr3_nt: TGTGCCAGCAGTGAGGGGCAGGTATCCTACAATGAGCAGTTCTTC; cdr3_aa: CASSEGQVSYNEQFF
v_call: TRBV29-1; d_call: TRBD2; j_call: TRBJ2-5; clone_size: NA; cdr3_nt: TGCAGCGTTTTTCCCCCCTATTCCGGGACTAGCCTTCAGATCCAGTACTTC; cdr3_aa: CSVFPPYSGTSLQIQYF
v_call: TRBV19; d_call: TRBD1; j_call: TRBJ1-4; clone_size: NA; cdr3_nt: TGTGCCAGTAGCACTTACCGGGACAGGGCGACTAATGAAAAACTGTTTTTT; cdr3_aa: CASSTYRDRATNEKLFF
v_call: TRBV25-1; d_call: NA; j_call: TRBJ1-4; clone_size: NA; cdr3_nt: TGTGCCAGCAGTCCCCCCGTGGAGGAAAAACTGTTTTTT; cdr3_aa: CASSPPVEEKLFF
v_call: TRBV29-1; d_call: TRBD2; j_call: TRBJ2-3; clone_size: NA; cdr3_nt: TGCAGCGGTCGGACTAGCGGCACAGATACGCAGTATTTT; cdr3_aa: CSGRTSGTDTQYF
v_call: TRBV25-1; d_call: NA; j_call: TRBJ2-7; clone_size: NA; cdr3_nt: TGTGCCAGCAGTGAAGGTAATGTACGGGACGAGCAGTACTTC; cdr3_aa: CASSEGNVRDEQYF
v_call: TRBV6-1; d_call: TRBD1; j_call: TRBJ1-2; clone_size: NA; cdr3_nt: TGTGCCAGCAGTGACCGGACAGGGCTTATCTATGGCTACACCTTC; cdr3_aa: CASSDRTGLIYGYTF
v_call: TRBV5-1; d_call: TRBD2; j_call: TRBJ2-5; clone_size: NA; cdr3_nt: TGCGCCAGCAGCCGGGGGGGGCAGAGGCAGACCCAGTACTTC; cdr3_aa: CASSRGGQRQTQYF
v_call: TRBV7-3; d_call: NA; j_call: TRBJ2-2; clone_size: NA; cdr3_nt: TGTGCCAGCAGTCGCGACAGGACCGGGGAGCTGTTTTTT; cdr3_aa: CASSRDRTGELFF
v_call: TRBV6-5; d_call: TRBD1; j_call: TRBJ2-4; clone_size: NA; cdr3_nt: TGTGCCAACAGGACAGGGAAAAACATTCAGTACTTC; cdr3_aa: CANRTGKNIQYF
v_call: TRBV11-1; d_call: NA; j_call: TRBJ2-7; clone_size: once; cdr3_nt: TGTGCCAGCAGCACCTACGGGGGCGAGCAGTACTTC; cdr3_aa: CASSTYGGEQYF
v_call: TRBV6-5; d_call: NA; j_call: TRBJ2-3; clone_size: once; cdr3_nt: TGTGCCAGCAGTTACCAGTCTAGCCCGCAGTATTTT; cdr3_aa: CASSYQSSPQYF
v_call: TRBV5-1; d_call: TRBD2; j_call: TRBJ2-1; clone_size: NA; cdr3_nt: TGCGCCAGCAGGGGGGGGACTAGCGTACACAATGAGCAGTTCTTC; cdr3_aa: CASRGGTSVHNEQFF
v_call: TRBV2; d_call: NA; j_call: TRBJ2-2; clone_size: NA; cdr3_nt: TGTGCCAGCACCCTGGAGAGCCCTACGAACACCGGGGAGCTGTTTTTT; cdr3_aa: CASTLESPTNTGELFF
v_call: TRBV7-2; d_call: TRBD1; j_call: TRBJ2-3; clone_size: few; cdr3_nt: TGTGCCAGCCGGTGGACAGGGGGCACAGATACGCAGTATTTT; cdr3_aa: CASRWTGGTDTQYF
v_call: TRBV6-5; d_call: NA; j_call: TRBJ1-1; clone_size: NA; cdr3_nt: TGTGCCAGCAGTTACTCCCGGAACACTGAAGCTTTCTTT; cdr3_aa: CASSYSRNTEAFF
v_call: TRBV7-2; d_call: TRBD1; j_call: TRBJ1-6; clone_size: NA; cdr3_nt: TGTGCCAGCAGCGAACAGGGGCCTAGGAATTCACCCCTCCACTTT; cdr3_aa: CASSEQGPRNSPLHF
v_call: TRBV7-9; d_call: NA; j_call: TRBJ2-3; clone_size: few; cdr3_nt: TGTGCCAGCAGCCTAACGAGGGATACGCAGTATTTT; cdr3_aa: CASSLTRDTQYF
v_call: TRBV4-2; d_call: TRBD1; j_call: TRBJ1-6; clone_size: once; cdr3_nt: TGTGCCAGCAGCCAAGATACGGACAGGTATAATTCACCCCTCCACTTT; cdr3_aa: CASSQDTDRYNSPLHF